These 16 T cell receptor beta chains share one sample of origin, sequenced in a study of blood T cells in healthy people across ages. Next came a second PCR, run for roughly 6 to 11 cycles, which used a sample-barcoded 5' primer along with a J-beta primer mix. TCRdb reanalysed the 5' RACE reads using MiXCR and keeps one entry per CDR3 protein. The sample shows about 780,000 distinct CDR3 sequences, 20% to 30% of them seen only once. These records were also assigned to another study, of T cells of mothers and their children.

Sequencing was performed on blood. The receptor set was obtained from a boy younger than 18 in good health.

This clonotype was counted at least ten times. Relative to the germline gene, one junction end is altered; a read error may explain this. CDR3 DNA: TGCGCCAGCAGCCCCGGGACTCAAGAGACCCAGTACTTC. Translated, it gives CASSPGTQETQYF. V is TRBV18 and J is TRBJ2-5; maybe TRBD2 (6 bases). This CDR3 comprises 13 residues. CDR1 KGHSH and CDR2 LQKENI come from the germline V gene.

This clonotype was counted only a few times. The chain carries TRBV12-3 or TRBV12-4 and TRBJ2-7; tentatively, D is TRBD2 (7 bases). With 5 bases removed from V and 2 bases from J, the gap between germline ends came to 19 bases. The CDR3 length is 16 residues. The CDR3 sequence: CASSPWGGQVAYEQYF. CDR3 coding DNA: TGTGCCAGCAGTCCCTGGGGGGGACAAGTTGCCTACGAGCAGTACTTC.

There are a few counts of this clonotype. The chain carries TRBV20-1 and TRBJ2-1; 12 nucleotides agree with TRBD2. The J call may be in error: the DNA end matches TRBJ2-7 better. The CDR3 loop spans 19 amino acids. Germline V lookup: CDR1 DFQATT, CDR2 SNEGSKA (reference sequence). The CDR3 loop reads CSAREPGTSGRFVGYEQYF. CDR3 in DNA: TGCAGTGCTAGAGAGCCTGGGACTAGCGGGCGGTTTGTCGGCTACGAGCAGTACTTC.

This sequence joins TRBV10-3 and TRBJ2-2, with 7 bases matching TRBD2. With V trimmed by 6 bases and J by 0 bases, 4 bases remained unmatched. The CDR3 is made up of 15 amino acids. Germline CDR1 reads ENHRY; CDR2 reads SYGVKD. CDR3: CAIRRERTNTGELFF. As DNA, the CDR3 is TGTGCCATCAGGCGGGAGCGGACGAACACCGGGGAGCTGTTTTTT.

The J gene is TRBJ2-2, the V gene TRBV6-6, with TRBD1 identical over 8 bases. The ends lost 7 bases at V and 3 bases at J; junction bases unmatched: 4. Germline V gene lookup returns CDR1 MNHNY and CDR2 SVGAGI (reference sequence). CDR3 size: 14 residues. The chain's CDR3 is CASKDRGDTGELFF. CDR3 in DNA: TGTGCCAGCAAAGACAGGGGAGACACCGGGGAGCTGTTTTTT.

This clonotype turned up a few times. The chain has TRBV2 and TRBJ2-6, with D unresolved. Trimming cost V 7 bases and J 5 bases, with 9 bases left between them. The CDR3 is made up of 13 amino acids. Germline CDR1 and CDR2: SNHLY and FYNNEI. CDR3 in amino acids: CASMGLRANVLTF. For the CDR3, the DNA is TGTGCCAGCATGGGGTTAAGGGCCAACGTCCTGACTTTC.

The genes are TRBV5-1 and TRBJ1-4; 11 nucleotides agree with TRBD1. Per the germline V gene, CDR1 is SGHRS and CDR2 is YFSETQ. The junction had 3 bases not matched to a gene; V was cut back by 0 bases and J by 8 bases. This CDR3 has 15 amino acids. The DNA of the CDR3 is TGCGCCAGCAGCTTGGACGGGACAGGGGGAGAAAAACTGTTTTTT. It yields the protein CASSLDGTGGEKLFF.

This chain uses TRBV10-3 with TRBJ1-1; D possibly corresponds to TRBD1 (5 bases). V lost 9 bases and J 3 bases, leaving 14 bases between the germline ends. Germline V CDR1 and CDR2: ENHRY, SYGVKD. The CDR3 runs 13 residues. The chain's CDR3 is CAIHQGGDTEAFF. The CDR3 coding sequence is TGTGCCATACATCAGGGTGGCGACACTGAAGCTTTCTTT.

This clonotype was seen a handful of times. At one boundary the junction diverges from the germline segment, which might be a read error. This chain uses TRBV29-1 with TRBJ2-7, with D uncertain. Germline CDR1 SQVTM, CDR2 ANQGSEA. This CDR3 has 13 residues. The CDR3, as DNA: TGCAGCGCCAATGTCGACGGCTCCTACGGGCAGTACTTC. Translation gives CSANVDGSYGQYF.

In its sample, this clonotype was seen a few times. This chain links TRBV6-5 with TRBJ1-1; D is unresolved. Germline lookup yields CDR1 MNHEY and CDR2 SVGAGI. The CDR3 runs 14 residues. V lost 0 bases, J lost 1 base, and 6 bases lay in between. CDR3 sequence (DNA): TGTGCCAGCAGTTACTCAGGGAGGAACACTGAAGCTTTCTTT. Translated, it gives CASSYSGRNTEAFF.

This clonotype was seen a handful of times. The chain couples TRBV6-5 to TRBJ2-5; TRBD1 aligns across 9 bases. Germline values: CDR1 MNHEY, CDR2 SVGAGI. V lost 6 bases to trimming and J lost 4 bases; unmatched junction nucleotides: 9. The CDR3 totals 15 residues. The CDR3 is CASSQGQGKGETQYF. The CDR3 DNA reads TGTGCCAGCAGCCAAGGACAGGGGAAGGGAGAGACCCAGTACTTC.

The chain carries TRBV28 and TRBJ2-1; TRBD1 matches 8 bases. J gave up 6 bases and V 3 bases, and 13 bases lay outside the gene matches. The CDR3 totals 17 residues. Germline values: CDR1 MDHEN, CDR2 SYDVKM. In nucleotides, the CDR3 is TGTGCCAGCAGTTTGCGTTCCAGGGGGCTTAGGCGCAATGAGCAGTTCTTC. Translated, it gives CASSLRSRGLRRNEQFF.

The chain links TRBV4-1 to TRBJ2-5, with 12 bases lining up with TRBD1. The J call may be in error: the DNA end matches TRBJ2-7 better. Germline V gene lookup returns CDR1 MGHRA and CDR2 YSYEKL. The CDR3 loop spans 14 amino acids. The CDR3 bases are TGCGCCAGCAGCCAGGGGACAGGGGGCCGCGAGCAGTACTTC. Translated: CASSQGTGGREQYF.

The rearrangement links TRBV7-9 to TRBJ2-5; 7 nucleotides agree with TRBD1. CDR1 and CDR2 (germline): SEHNR, FQNEAQ (reference sequence). With V trimmed by 5 bases and J by 13 bases, 10 bases remained unmatched. The CDR3 has 12 residues. The chain's CDR3 is CASSPRRQGVYF. Written as DNA, the CDR3 is TGTGCCAGCAGCCCTCGTAGACAGGGAGTGTACTTC.

This clonotype was seen only a few times. The chain links TRBV18 to TRBJ2-6; D might be TRBD1 (5 bases). The CDR3 has 17 residues. CDR1 is KGHSH and CDR2 is LQKENI in the germline V gene. V was trimmed by 2 bases and J by 0 bases, leaving 11 bases between them. The CDR3 region is CASSPEQAYSGANVLTF. DNA for the CDR3: TGTGCCAGCTCACCAGAACAGGCCTACTCTGGGGCCAACGTCCTGACTTTC. The variable domain in full, completed from reference TRBV18 and TRBJ2-6, reads NAGVMQNPRHLVRRRGQEARLRCSPMKGHSHVYWYRQLPEEGLKFMVYLQKENIIDESGMPKERFSAEFPKEGPSILRIQQVVRGDSAAYFCASSPEQAYSGANVLTFGAGSRLTVL.

The chain employs TRBV5-4 and TRBJ2-1; D unclear. The better agreement between TRBJ2-7 and the DNA end casts doubt on the J call. The CDR3 is 14 amino acids. Germline CDR1 is SGHNT and CDR2 is YYREEE (reference sequence). The DNA for the CDR3 is TGTGCCAGCAGCTCCCGATTGGGTGGCGACGAGCAGTACTTC. This sequence encodes CASSSRLGGDEQYF.